These 16 T cell receptor beta chains share one sample of origin, sequenced in a study of T cells expressing NK-cell markers. TCRdb reprocessed the 5' RACE reads, with one entry per CDR3 protein and no DNA. The ten top clones account for around 20%, within a sample of about 150,000 distinct CDR3 sequences. Specimen: blood T cells: a sorted CD56 or NKG2C T cell subset, CD4+ or CD8+ T cells, or bulk PBMC T cells (not recorded which). These receptors were taken from a man aged 18-75 years in good health.

The CDR3 reads CASSNGQGGYEQYF. The rearrangement links TRBV6-1 to TRBJ2-7; TCRdb lists TRBD1, though no DNA is available to test this call. Germline lookup yields CDR1 MNHNS and CDR2 SASEGT. This CDR3 is 14 amino acids long.

The rearrangement uses TRBV4-1 and TRBJ2-3; absent DNA, TCRdb's TRBD2 call cannot be checked. CDR1 MGHRA and CDR2 YSYEKL come from the germline V gene. This CDR3 spans 15 amino acids. The CDR3 sequence is CASSRTSGGIDTQYF.

The J gene is TRBJ2-7, the V gene TRBV19; absent DNA, TCRdb's TRBD2 call cannot be checked. This CDR3 contains 15 residues. Germline CDR1 and CDR2: LNHDA and SQIVND (reference sequence). CDR3 in amino acids: CASSFYGTSAYEQYF.

This chain uses TRBV6-2 or TRBV6-3 with TRBJ1-1. This CDR3 comprises 13 residues. The germline V gene has CDR1 MNHEY and CDR2 SVGEGT. CDR3 sequence reads: CASTERTSDEAFF.

The chain carries TRBV20-1 and TRBJ2-1; TCRdb outputs TRBD2, but without DNA this stays unchecked. The CDR3 runs 17 residues. CDR1 and CDR2 (germline): DFQATT, SNEGSKA (reference sequence). CDR3 amino acids: CSARDGGGGAPWNEQFF.

The chain uses TRBV6-1 and TRBJ1-3. The length of the CDR3 is 13 residues. CDR1 MNHNS and CDR2 SASEGT come from the germline V gene. CDR3 residues: CAHYGGSGNTIYF.

The V and J genes are TRBV7-2 and TRBJ2-7; TCRdb lists TRBD1, though no DNA is available to test this call. Per the germline V gene, CDR1 is SGHTA and CDR2 is FQGNSA. CDR3 length: 13 residues. CDR3 sequence reads: CASSLASGSEQYF.

This chain joins TRBV5-6 and TRBJ1-5. In germline, CDR1 is SGHDT, CDR2 YYEEEE. There are 17 residues in the CDR3. The CDR3 spells CASSRATASYSNQPQHF.

This chain links TRBV4-1 with TRBJ1-1. Germline values: CDR1 MGHRA, CDR2 YSYEKL. The CDR3 covers 12 residues. CDR3 protein: CASSHHNTEAFF.

The chain employs TRBV6-1 and TRBJ2-4; TCRdb selects TRBD1, and the lack of DNA leaves this call unchecked. Looked up from germline, CDR1 is MNHNS and CDR2 is SASEGT. This CDR3 region has 15 residues. The CDR3 region is CASSTDRVAKNIQYF.

The chain recombines TRBV5-1 with TRBJ2-3. CDR3 length: 15 amino acids. Germline assignment: CDR1 SGHRS and CDR2 YFSETQ. The CDR3 here is CASSFGGANADTQYF.

This chain links TRBV9 with TRBJ2-1; checking the TCRdb D call of TRBD1 is not possible without DNA. Germline-derived CDR1 and CDR2 are SGDLS and YYNGEE. This CDR3 comprises 16 residues. The CDR3 sequence: CASSPGGDSSYNEQFF.

V and J are TRBV20-1 and TRBJ1-1; there is no DNA to check the TCRdb D call of TRBD1. This CDR3 contains 16 residues. CDR1 and CDR2 from the germline V gene are DFQATT and SNEGSKA (reference sequence). The CDR3 protein is CSASSRGTGGYTEAFF.

The rearrangement joins TRBV7-7 to TRBJ2-5; with no DNA, the TCRdb D assignment of TRBD1 cannot be verified. This CDR3 comprises 13 residues. In germline, CDR1 is SSHAT, CDR2 FNYEAQ (reference sequence). CDR3 sequence reads: CASSSGTGAQKYF.

The V call is TRBV12-3 or TRBV12-4, the J call TRBJ2-7. This CDR3 spans 16 amino acids. CDR3 in amino acids: CASSLVWTDNVGEQYF.

The chain is built from TRBV24-1 and TRBJ2-7; TCRdb's D call of TRBD1 is untestable without DNA. The CDR3 contains 14 residues. Germline V lookup: CDR1 KGHDR, CDR2 SFDVKD. Here the CDR3 reads CATSLGPSSYEQYF.